This T cell receptor (beta chain) was captured in a study of blood T cell repertoires in COVID-19. Across the whole study: Some COVID-19 samples were acute and others convalescent; all came from the United States, Italy and Spain. The cDNA or gDNA used as material had been derived from T cells, B-cell-depleted T cells, or PBMCs.

V lost 4 bases to trimming and J lost 1 base, with 11 bases between them. The CDR3 consists of 15 residues. Per germline, CDR1 SGDLS and CDR2 YYNGEE. Authors' data handling: Amplifying reference gene primers gave estimates of nucleated cell counts. Sequencing used immunoSEQ multiplex PCR; TCRdb keeps in-frame clones, though not all of them. Clonal size and the V and J genes are those of that table, whereas D and trimming came from the DNA. The repertoire holds 110,000 to 150,000 clones, more than 65% seen once, with 10% in the top ten. The sequence came from a man aged 60 to 69 with active or convalescent COVID-19. The rearrangement joins TRBV9 to TRBJ1-4; unclear D gene. The sequenced sample consisted of peripheral blood. CDR3 DNA: TGTGCCAGCAGCCCGAACCTATTAACTAATGAAAAACTGTTTTTT. Translating it yields CASSPNLLTNEKLFF.